The rows below give T cell receptor beta chains drawn from one sample of a study of graft-versus-host responses after intestinal transplantation. TCRdb's table, derived via immunoSEQ multiplex PCR, lists solely in-frame clones and lacks some. The sample has approximately 6,200 clones; around four fifths are singletons. Specimen: ileum tissue, collected roughly 300 days after intestinal transplant. The receptors derive from a human patient who received an intestinal transplant, so some T cells may come from the graft donor. Each CDR3 is given with its conserved first and last residue. Not all rows give a size; the values are once, few, many and, for expanded clones, a class.

clone_size v_call cdr3_aa
- TRBV11-1 CASSLSGTANSPLHF
- TRBV6-5 CASSYGGWNTGELFF
- TRBV29-1 CSVGGGGEETQYF
- TRBV9 CASSVISGNTGELFF
- TRBV9 CASSLNPGPYYEQYF
- TRBV11-2 CASRALFNYKNTEAFF
- TRBV14 CASSQLTGTSGRGAYNEQFF
- TRBV7-3 CASSLGGSANTGELFF
few TRBV28 CATTGWNTEAFF
- TRBV7-7 CASIPKVEGRGNTGELFF
- TRBV11-2 CASSLDVSGANVLTF
- TRBV5-8 CASSLGLPSSGNTIYF
- TRBV6-5 CASTQAPGSTEAFF
- TRBV15 CATSREAGGSYEQYF
- TRBV25-1 CASSATPRATDTQYF
- TRBV19 CASSIGGTRGTGELFF
- TRBV6-6 CASKVGGDTEAFF
- TRBV5-1 CASSWGKGETQYF
- TRBV13 CASSLPGRHRTYEQYF
- TRBV6-4 CASSELAGNTNEQFF
few TRBV4-1 CASSQGGGESYEQYF
- TRBV9 CASSPGPDSNQPQHF
- TRBV28 CASSMGKGYYGYTF
- TRBV5-1 CASSLDGSPLHF
- TRBV2 CASTWGTSGYNEQFF
once TRBV21-1 CASSKAGRGLAGGPRNEQFF
- TRBV29-1 CSVEAGGGGYTF
- TRBV30 CAWSGGGLYTGELFF
- TRBV4-1 CASSQDQGNQPQHF
- TRBV6-1 CASSEGTSGANVLTF
- TRBV29-1 CSVESGNTIYF
- TRBV6-5 CASSYRGHTEAFF
- TRBV2 CASSEGRFFGTATYSNQPQHF
- TRBV15 CATSSGGIYNEQFF
- TRBV7-2 CASSQEAYNEQFF
- TRBV18 CASSPETLAGTDTQYF
- TRBV11-2 CASSLNRAEAFF
- TRBV6-4 CASSPGGGADQPQHF
- TRBV16 CASSQSGDRGRQPQHF
- TRBV11-2 CASSRLGRGYTF
- TRBV6-5 CASSYFRGAGNTIYF
- TRBV7-9 CASSLTSGSYEQYF
once TRBV6-4 CASSDSSREGLLTDTDTQYF
- TRBV6-4 CASSAGTGGNQPQHF
once TRBV6-5 CASSSPQQGEEELFF
few TRBV11-2 CASSLGGGDEQYF
- TRBV5-1 CASSYWTGGTGELFF
- TRBV7-6 CASSPTGTRGNQPQHF
- TRBV6-1 CASSEAFGTYAPGYF
- TRBV4-1 CASSPRTAGETQYF